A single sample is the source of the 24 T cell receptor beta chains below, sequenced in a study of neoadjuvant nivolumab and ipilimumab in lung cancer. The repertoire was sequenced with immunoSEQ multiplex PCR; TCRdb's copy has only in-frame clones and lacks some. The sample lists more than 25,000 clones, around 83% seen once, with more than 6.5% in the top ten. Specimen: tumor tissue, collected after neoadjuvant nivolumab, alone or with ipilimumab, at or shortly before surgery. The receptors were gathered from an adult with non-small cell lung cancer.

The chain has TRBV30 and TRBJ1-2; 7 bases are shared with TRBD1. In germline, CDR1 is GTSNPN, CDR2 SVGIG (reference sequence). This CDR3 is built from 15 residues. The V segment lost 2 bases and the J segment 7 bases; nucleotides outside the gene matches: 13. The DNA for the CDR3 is TGTGCCTGGAGTAAGTTCGACAGGGCCAGTCGTGGCTACACCTTC. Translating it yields CAWSKFDRASRGYTF. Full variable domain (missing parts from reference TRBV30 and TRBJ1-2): SQTIHQWPATLVQPVGSPLSLECTVEGTSNPNLYWYRQAAGRGLQLLFYSVGIGQISSEVPQNLSASRPQDRQFILSSKKLLLSDSGFYLCAWSKFDRASRGYTFGSGTRLTVV.

The CDR3 DNA follows: TGCGCCAGCAGCTTGGGGTCGGCAGATAACTATGGCTACACCTTC. This codes for CASSLGSADNYGYTF. The chain combines TRBV5-1 with TRBJ1-2, with D hard to call. This CDR3 is 15 amino acids long. V gave up 0 bases and J gave up 1 base, with 10 bases separating them. Germline-derived CDR1 and CDR2 are SGHRS and YFSETQ.

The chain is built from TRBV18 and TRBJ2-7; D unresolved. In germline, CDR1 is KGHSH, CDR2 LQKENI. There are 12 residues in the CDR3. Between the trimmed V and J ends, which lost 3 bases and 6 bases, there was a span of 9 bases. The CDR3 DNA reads TGTGCCAGCTCACCCGACCCCCTCGAGCAGTACTTC. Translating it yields CASSPDPLEQYF.

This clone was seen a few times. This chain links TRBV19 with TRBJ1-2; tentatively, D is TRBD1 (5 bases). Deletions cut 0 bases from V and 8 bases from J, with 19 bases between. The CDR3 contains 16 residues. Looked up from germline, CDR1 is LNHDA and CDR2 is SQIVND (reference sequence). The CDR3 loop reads CASSIDYPTGERGYTF. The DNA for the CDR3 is TGTGCCAGTAGTATAGACTATCCGACGGGGGAGAGGGGCTACACCTTC. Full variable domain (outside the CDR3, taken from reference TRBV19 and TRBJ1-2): DGGITQSPKYLFRKEGQNVTLSCEQNLNHDAMYWYRQDPGQGLRLIYYSQIVNDFQKGDIAEGYSVSREKKESFPLTVTSAQKNPTAFYLCASSIDYPTGERGYTFGSGTRLTVV.

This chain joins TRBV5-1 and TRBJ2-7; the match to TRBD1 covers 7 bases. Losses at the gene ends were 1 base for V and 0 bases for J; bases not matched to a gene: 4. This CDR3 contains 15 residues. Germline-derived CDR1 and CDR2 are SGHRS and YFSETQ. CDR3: CASSLLGGTSYEQYF. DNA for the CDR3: TGCGCCAGCAGCTTGCTAGGGGGCACCTCCTACGAGCAGTACTTC.

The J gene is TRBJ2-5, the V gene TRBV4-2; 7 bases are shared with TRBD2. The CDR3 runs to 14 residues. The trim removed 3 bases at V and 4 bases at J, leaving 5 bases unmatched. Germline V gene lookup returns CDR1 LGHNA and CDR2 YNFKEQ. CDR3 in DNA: TGTGCCAGCAGCCACACCGGGACTACAGAGACCCAGTACTTC. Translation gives CASSHTGTTETQYF.

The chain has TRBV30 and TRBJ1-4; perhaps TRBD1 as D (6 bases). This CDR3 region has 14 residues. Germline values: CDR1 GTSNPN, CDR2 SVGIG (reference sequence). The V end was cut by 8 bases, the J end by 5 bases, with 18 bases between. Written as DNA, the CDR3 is TGTGCCGGCTCTGGGGGGGGGACAAATGAAAAACTGTTTTTT. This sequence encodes CAGSGGGTNEKLFF.

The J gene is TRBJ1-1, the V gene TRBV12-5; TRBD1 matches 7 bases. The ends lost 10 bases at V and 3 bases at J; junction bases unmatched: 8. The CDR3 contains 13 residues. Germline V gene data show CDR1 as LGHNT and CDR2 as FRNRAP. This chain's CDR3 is CATRSGGYTEAFF. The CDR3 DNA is TGTGCTACCAGATCAGGGGGATACACTGAAGCTTTCTTT.

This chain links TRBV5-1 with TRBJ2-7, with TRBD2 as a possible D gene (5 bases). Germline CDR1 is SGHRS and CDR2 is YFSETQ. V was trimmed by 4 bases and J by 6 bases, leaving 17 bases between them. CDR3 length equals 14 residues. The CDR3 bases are TGCGCCAGCAGCCTTGCCGATCGGCGGGTCGAGCAGTACTTC. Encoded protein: CASSLADRRVEQYF. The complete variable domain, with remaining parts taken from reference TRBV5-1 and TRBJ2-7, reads KAGVTQTPRYLIKTRGQQVTLSCSPISGHRSVSWYQQTPGQGLQFLFEYFSETQRNKGNFPGRFSGRQFSNSRSEMNVSTLELGDSALYLCASSLADRRVEQYFGPGTRLTVT.

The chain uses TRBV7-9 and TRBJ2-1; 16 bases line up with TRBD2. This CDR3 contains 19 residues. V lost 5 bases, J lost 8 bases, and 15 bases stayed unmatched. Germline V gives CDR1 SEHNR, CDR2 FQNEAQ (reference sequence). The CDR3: CASSLPGTSGRVLSHEQFF. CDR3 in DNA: TGTGCCAGCAGCCTTCCCGGGACTAGCGGGAGGGTTCTGAGCCATGAGCAGTTCTTC. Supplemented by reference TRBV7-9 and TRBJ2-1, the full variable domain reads DTGVSQNPRHKITKRGQNVTFRCDPISEHNRLYWYRQTLGQGPEFLTYFQNEAQLEKSRLLSDRFSAERPKGSFSTLEIQRTEQGDSAMYLCASSLPGTSGRVLSHEQFFGPGTRLTVL.

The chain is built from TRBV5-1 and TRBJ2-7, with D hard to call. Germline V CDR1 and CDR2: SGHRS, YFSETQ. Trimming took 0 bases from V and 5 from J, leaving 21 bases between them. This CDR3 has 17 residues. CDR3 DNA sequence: TGCGCCAGCAGCTTGGGAGTAGGCGCCTTTCCCGATCACGAGCAGTACTTC. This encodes CASSLGVGAFPDHEQYF.

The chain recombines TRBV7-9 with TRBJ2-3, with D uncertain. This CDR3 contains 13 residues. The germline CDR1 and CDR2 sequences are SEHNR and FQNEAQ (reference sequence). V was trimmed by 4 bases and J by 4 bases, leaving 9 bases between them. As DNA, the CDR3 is TGTGCCAGCAGCTCGAATCTTCCAGATACGCAGTATTTT. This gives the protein CASSSNLPDTQYF.

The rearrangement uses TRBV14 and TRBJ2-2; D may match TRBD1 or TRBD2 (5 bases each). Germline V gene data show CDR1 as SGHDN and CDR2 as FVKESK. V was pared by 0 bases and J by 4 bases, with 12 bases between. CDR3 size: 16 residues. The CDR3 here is CASSQETGTFTGELFF. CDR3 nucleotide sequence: TGTGCCAGCAGCCAAGAAACGGGGACGTTCACCGGGGAGCTGTTTTTT.

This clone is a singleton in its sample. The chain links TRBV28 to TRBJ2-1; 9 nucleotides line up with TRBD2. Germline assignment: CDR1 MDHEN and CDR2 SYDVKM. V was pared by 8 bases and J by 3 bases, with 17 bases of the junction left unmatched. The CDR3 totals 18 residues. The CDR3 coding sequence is TGTGCCAGCGTTAAGTGGGGGCGACTAGCGGCCAACTACAATGAGCAGTTCTTC. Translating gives CASVKWGRLAANYNEQFF.

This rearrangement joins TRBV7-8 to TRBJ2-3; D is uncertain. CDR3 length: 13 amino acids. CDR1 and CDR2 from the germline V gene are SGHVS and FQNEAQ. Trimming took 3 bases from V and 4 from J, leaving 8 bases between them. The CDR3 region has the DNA TGTGCCAGCAGCTTTGGCCGGCCAGATACGCAGTATTTT. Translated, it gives CASSFGRPDTQYF. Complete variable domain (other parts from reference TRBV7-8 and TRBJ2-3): GAGVSQSPRYKVAKRGQDVALRCDPISGHVSLFWYQQALGQGPEFLTYFQNEAQLDKSGLPSDRFFAERPEGSVSTLKIQRTQQEDSAVYLCASSFGRPDTQYFGPGTRLTVL.

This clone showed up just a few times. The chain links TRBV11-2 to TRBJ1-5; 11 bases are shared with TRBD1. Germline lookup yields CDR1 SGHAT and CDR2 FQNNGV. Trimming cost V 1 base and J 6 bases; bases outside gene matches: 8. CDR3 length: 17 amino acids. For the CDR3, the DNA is TGTGCCAGCAGCTTAGTTTCCGGGACAGGGGGTTTTCAGCCCCAGCATTTT. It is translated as CASSLVSGTGGFQPQHF. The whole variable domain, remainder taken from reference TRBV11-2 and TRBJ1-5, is EAGVAQSPRYKIIEKRQSVAFWCNPISGHATLYWYQQILGQGPKLLIQFQNNGVVDDSQLPKDRFSAERLKGVDSTLKIQPAKLEDSAVYLCASSLVSGTGGFQPQHFGDGTRLSIL.

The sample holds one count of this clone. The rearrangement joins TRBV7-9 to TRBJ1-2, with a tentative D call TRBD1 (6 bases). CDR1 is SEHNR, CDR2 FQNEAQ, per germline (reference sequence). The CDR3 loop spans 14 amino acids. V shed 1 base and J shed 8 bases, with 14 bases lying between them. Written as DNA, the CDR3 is TGTGCCAGCAGCTTAGTCGGGGGGGCCGACGGCTACACCTTC. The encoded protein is CASSLVGGADGYTF.

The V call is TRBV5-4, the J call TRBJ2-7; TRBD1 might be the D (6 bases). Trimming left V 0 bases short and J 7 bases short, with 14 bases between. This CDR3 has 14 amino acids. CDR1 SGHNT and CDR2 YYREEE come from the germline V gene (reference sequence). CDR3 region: CASSLGGEGGEQYF. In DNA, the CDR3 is TGTGCCAGCAGCTTGGGGGGCGAAGGGGGAGAGCAGTACTTC.

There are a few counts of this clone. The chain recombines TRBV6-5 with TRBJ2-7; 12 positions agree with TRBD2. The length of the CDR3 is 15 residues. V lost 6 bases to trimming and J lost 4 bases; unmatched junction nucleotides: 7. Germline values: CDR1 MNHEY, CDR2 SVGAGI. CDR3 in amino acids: CASRKTSGSGYEQYF. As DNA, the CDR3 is TGTGCCAGCAGGAAGACTAGCGGGAGTGGGTACGAGCAGTACTTC.

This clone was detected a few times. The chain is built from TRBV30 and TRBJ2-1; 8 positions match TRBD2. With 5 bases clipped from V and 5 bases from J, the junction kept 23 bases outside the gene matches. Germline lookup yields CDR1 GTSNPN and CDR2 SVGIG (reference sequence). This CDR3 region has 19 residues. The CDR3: CAWGAGLVLTSPRNNEQFF. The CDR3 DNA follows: TGTGCCTGGGGAGCGGGACTAGTGCTGACTTCCCCCAGGAACAATGAGCAGTTCTTC.

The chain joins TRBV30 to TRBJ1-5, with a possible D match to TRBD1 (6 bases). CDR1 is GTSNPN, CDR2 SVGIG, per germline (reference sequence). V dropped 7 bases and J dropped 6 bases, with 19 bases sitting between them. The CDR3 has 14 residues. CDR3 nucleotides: TGTGCCTTTTTGGAGGGGGGAGGTGCTCAGCCCCAGCATTTT. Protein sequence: CAFLEGGGAQPQHF.

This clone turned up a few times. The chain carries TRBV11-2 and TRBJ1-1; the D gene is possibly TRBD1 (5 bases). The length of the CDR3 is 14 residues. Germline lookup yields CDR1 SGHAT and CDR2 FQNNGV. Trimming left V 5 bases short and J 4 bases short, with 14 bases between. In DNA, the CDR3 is TGTGCCAGCAGCCTTGAGGGGTTTTCCACTGAAGCTTTCTTT. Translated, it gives CASSLEGFSTEAFF.

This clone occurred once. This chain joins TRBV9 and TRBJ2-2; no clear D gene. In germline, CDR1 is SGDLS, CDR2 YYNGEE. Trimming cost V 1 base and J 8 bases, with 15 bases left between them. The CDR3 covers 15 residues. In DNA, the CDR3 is TGTGCCAGCAGCGTATCGACCCCCAAGGAAGGGGAGCTGTTTTTT. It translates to CASSVSTPKEGELFF.

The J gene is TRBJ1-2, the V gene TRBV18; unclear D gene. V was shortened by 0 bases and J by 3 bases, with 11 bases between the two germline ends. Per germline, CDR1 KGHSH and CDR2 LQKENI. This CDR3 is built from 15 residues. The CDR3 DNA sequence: TGTGCCAGCTCACCACCGGGTACAGCTGACTATGGCTACACCTTC. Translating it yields CASSPPGTADYGYTF. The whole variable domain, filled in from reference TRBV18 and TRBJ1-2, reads NAGVMQNPRHLVRRRGQEARLRCSPMKGHSHVYWYRQLPEEGLKFMVYLQKENIIDESGMPKERFSAEFPKEGPSILRIQQVVRGDSAAYFCASSPPGTADYGYTFGSGTRLTVV.